Here is one TCR beta chain with its context. The antigen is unknown. This sample was taken from a study of blood T cells in healthy people across ages. V was trimmed by 7 bases and J by 4 bases, leaving 5 bases between them. The length of the CDR3 is 10 residues. CDR1 is MDHEN and CDR2 is SYDVKM in the germline V gene. Regarding the study as a whole: TCR beta diversity per million T cells fell roughly linearly with age.

Drawn from each donor were approximately 10 milliliters of peripheral blood. At least 5 micrograms of total RNA were extracted per sample. A second PCR, run for about 7 to 11 cycles, used a sample-barcoded 5' primer plus a J-beta primer mix. Every sample gave at least 3 million paired-end reads containing CDR3. TCRdb independently ran MiXCR on the 5' RACE reads; one entry per CDR3 protein. The sample shows 550,000 to 750,000 distinct CDR3 sequences, under 25% of them seen only once. J is TRBJ2-7 and V is TRBV28, with unresolved D. This TCR derives from a man aged 65-85 years in good health. Sequenced sample: blood. The chain's CDR3 is CASTGYEQYF. In DNA form, the CDR3 reads TGTGCCAGCACTGGGTACGAGCAGTACTTC.